This T cell receptor (beta chain) was profiled in a study of cytomegalovirus exposure and HLA in healthy donors. Study-wide results and limits: Specificity for CMV antigens was confirmed in vitro for a few of the CMV-associated chains. A later analysis found that most CMV-associated TCR beta chains appeared HLA-restricted. In an earlier analysis, in about 530 donors, most V segments appeared productive either ~87% or ~30% of the time.

Both 60 Vbeta primers and 13 Jbeta primers went into the PCR. Assay: immunoSEQ multiplex PCR; the TCRdb copy retains only in-frame clones and omits some. The sample shows around 130,000 clones, roughly three fifths of them seen only once. V lost 3 bases, J lost 2 bases, and 10 bases lay in between. Germline CDR1 reads SNHLY; CDR2 reads FYNNEI. The CDR3 spans 14 residues. In regard to this clone: Its antigen is unknown.

This clonotype was obtained from a male donor in good health and CMV-seronegative. Sequenced material: PBMCs. The rearrangement links TRBV2 to TRBJ1-2, with a weak D call TRBD1 (6 bases). The CDR3 spells CASSEGQGNYGYTF. The CDR3 nucleotides are TGTGCCAGCAGTGAGGGTCAGGGGAACTATGGCTACACCTTC.